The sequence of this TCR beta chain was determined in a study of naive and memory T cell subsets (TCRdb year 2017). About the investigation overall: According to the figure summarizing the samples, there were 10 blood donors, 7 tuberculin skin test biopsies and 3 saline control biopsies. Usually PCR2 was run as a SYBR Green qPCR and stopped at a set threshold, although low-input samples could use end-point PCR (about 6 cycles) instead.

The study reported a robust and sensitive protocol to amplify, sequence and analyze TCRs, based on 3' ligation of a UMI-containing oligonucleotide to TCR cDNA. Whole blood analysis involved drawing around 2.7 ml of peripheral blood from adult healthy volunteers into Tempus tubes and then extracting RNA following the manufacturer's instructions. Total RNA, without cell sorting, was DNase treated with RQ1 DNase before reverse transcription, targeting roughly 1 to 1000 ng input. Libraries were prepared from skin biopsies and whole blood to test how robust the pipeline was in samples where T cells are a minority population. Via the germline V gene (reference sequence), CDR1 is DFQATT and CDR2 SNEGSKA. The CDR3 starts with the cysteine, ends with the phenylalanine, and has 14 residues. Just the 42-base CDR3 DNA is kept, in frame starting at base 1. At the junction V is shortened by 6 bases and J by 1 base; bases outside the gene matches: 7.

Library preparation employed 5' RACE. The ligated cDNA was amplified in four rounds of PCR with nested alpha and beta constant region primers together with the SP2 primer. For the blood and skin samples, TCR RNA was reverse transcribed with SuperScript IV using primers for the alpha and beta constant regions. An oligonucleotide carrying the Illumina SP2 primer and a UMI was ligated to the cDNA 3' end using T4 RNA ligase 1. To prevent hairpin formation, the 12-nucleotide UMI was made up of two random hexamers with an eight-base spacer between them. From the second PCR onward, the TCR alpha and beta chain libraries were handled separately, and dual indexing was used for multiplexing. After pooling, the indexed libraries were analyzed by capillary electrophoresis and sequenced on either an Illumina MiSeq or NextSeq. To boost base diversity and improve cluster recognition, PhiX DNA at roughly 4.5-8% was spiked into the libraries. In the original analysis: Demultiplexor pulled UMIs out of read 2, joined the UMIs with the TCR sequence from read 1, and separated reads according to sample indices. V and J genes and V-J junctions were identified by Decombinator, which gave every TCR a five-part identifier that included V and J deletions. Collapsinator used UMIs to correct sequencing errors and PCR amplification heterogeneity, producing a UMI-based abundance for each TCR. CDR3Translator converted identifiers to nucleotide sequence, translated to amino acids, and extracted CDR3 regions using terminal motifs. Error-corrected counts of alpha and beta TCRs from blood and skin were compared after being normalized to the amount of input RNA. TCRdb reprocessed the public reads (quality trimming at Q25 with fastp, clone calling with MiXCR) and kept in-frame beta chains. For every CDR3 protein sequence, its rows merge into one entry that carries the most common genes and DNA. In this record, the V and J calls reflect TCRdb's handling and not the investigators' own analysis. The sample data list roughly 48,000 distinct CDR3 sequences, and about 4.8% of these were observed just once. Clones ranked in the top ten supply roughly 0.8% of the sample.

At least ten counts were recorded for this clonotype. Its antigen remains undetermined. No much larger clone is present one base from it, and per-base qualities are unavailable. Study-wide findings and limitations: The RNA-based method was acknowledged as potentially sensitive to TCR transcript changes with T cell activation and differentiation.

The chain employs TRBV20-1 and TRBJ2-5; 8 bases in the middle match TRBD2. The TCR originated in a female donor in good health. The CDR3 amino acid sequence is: CSADDTSGQETQYF. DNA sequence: TGCAGTGCGGACGATACTAGCGGCCAAGAGACCCAGTACTTC.